This is a list of T cell receptor beta chains from one sample in a study of blood T cell repertoires in COVID-19. Data came from immunoSEQ multiplex PCR; TCRdb stores just in-frame clones and leaves some out. The sample has some 140,000 clones, about 80% seen once; the top ten hold approximately 4%. Source material: peripheral blood. The receptors were gathered from a man aged 55 to 70 with acute or convalescent COVID-19. Each CDR3 is given with its conserved first and last residue. Fields, in order: CDR3 protein, CDR3 DNA, clone size, D gene, V gene, J gene. The D gene is left open where the match is weak. Clone size, where shown, is once, few, many, or a class for clones that have expanded.

CASSSTGAGNTIYF	TGTGCCAGCAGTTCCACAGGGGCCGGAAACACCATATATTTT	once	TRBD1	TRBV28	TRBJ1-3
CASSSRLWPQHF	TGTGCCAGTAGTAGCCGACTTTGGCCCCAGCATTTT	.	.	TRBV19	TRBJ1-5
CASSLRLLGLARKRQYF	TGTGCCAGCAGCTTACGACTCCTGGGACTAGCGCGAAAACGGCAGTACTTC	.	TRBD2	TRBV7-2	TRBJ2-7
CATSRENRGSGEQYF	TGTGCCACCAGCAGAGAGAACAGGGGAAGTGGCGAGCAGTACTTC	.	TRBD1	TRBV15	TRBJ2-7
CASSLGEGFEAFF	TGTGCCAGCAGCTTAGGAGAGGGTTTTGAAGCTTTCTTT	.	.	TRBV7-2	TRBJ1-1
CASSLLTEAWGTDTQYF	TGTGCCAGCAGCCTACTGACTGAGGCGTGGGGCACAGATACGCAGTATTTT	.	.	TRBV7-6	TRBJ2-3
CASSLATGGNTDTQYF	TGTGCCAGCAGCTTAGCGACAGGGGGTAACACAGATACGCAGTATTTT	.	TRBD1	TRBV7-9	TRBJ2-3
CASSTQGGNQPQHF	TGTGCCAGCAGTACCCAAGGGGGCAATCAGCCCCAGCATTTT	once	.	TRBV6-5	TRBJ1-5
CASSLPGTYEQYF	TGTGCCAGCAGCTTGCCGGGAACCTACGAGCAGTACTTC	.	.	TRBV11-2	TRBJ2-7
CASSKGQGASGGELFF	TGTGCCAGCAGCAAAGGTCAGGGGGCTAGCGGCGGGGAGCTGTTTTTT	.	.	TRBV21-1	TRBJ2-2
CASMGAPGGYETQYF	TGCGCCAGCATGGGGGCCCCAGGGGGCTACGAGACCCAGTACTTC	.	TRBD1	TRBV5-1	TRBJ2-5
CASNSPGVGSETQYF	TGTGCCAGCAACTCCCCGGGAGTAGGATCGGAGACCCAGTACTTC	.	.	TRBV9	TRBJ2-5
CASSLNTGSWETQYF	TGTGCCAGCAGCTTAAACACCGGGAGCTGGGAGACCCAGTACTTC	.	.	TRBV7-3	TRBJ2-5
CSAGTPNYEQYF	TGCAGCGCCGGGACACCGAACTACGAGCAGTACTTC	.	.	TRBV29-1	TRBJ2-7
CASSQDNTAPSRQENPYEQYF	TGTGCCAGCAGCCAAGATAACACAGCCCCAAGTCGACAAGAGAACCCCTACGAGCAGTACTTC	many	.	TRBV3-1/TRBV3-2	TRBJ2-7
CASSAGTGASTGELFF	TGTGCCAGCAGTGCCGGGACAGGGGCGAGCACCGGGGAGCTGTTTTTT	.	TRBD1	TRBV9	TRBJ2-2
CASSYGQGAEEQFF	TGTGCCAGCAGTTACGGTCAGGGGGCAGAGGAGCAGTTCTTC	.	TRBD1	TRBV6-6	TRBJ2-1
CASSLGGRAYEQYF	TGTGCCAGCAGCTTAGGGGGCAGGGCCTACGAGCAGTACTTC	.	.	TRBV7-6	TRBJ2-7
CASSSGQGGYEQYF	TGTGCCAGCAGTTCCGGGCAGGGGGGTTACGAGCAGTACTTC	.	.	TRBV6-2/TRBV6-3	TRBJ2-7
CASSSPGPGANVLTF	TGTGCCAGCAGTTCCCCAGGGCCCGGGGCCAACGTCCTGACTTTC	.	.	TRBV6-5	TRBJ2-6
CASSFPSLAGGPSSYNEQFF	TGTGCCAGCAGTTTTCCCTCTCTAGCGGGAGGGCCGAGCTCCTACAATGAGCAGTTCTTC	few	TRBD2	TRBV28	TRBJ2-1